These 24 T cell receptor beta chains were all obtained from the same sample, sequenced in a study of CD8+ T cells in alopecia areata. Extracted from the samples, RNA was reverse transcribed into cDNA to serve as the sequencing template. Measured with immunoSEQ multiplex PCR; TCRdb has only the in-frame clones, and not every one. The sample contains 130,000 or so clones, roughly 50% of which appear only once. The sequencing sample was made of NKG2D-low CD8+ T cells sorted from blood. The receptors here all came from a human donor with alopecia areata.

This clone was detected a few times. The chain is built from TRBV10-3 and TRBJ2-7, with 7 bases aligning to TRBD2. Unmatched junction bases numbered 10, after V lost 0 bases and J lost 5 bases. The CDR3 has 16 residues. Germline assignment: CDR1 ENHRY and CDR2 SYGVKD. The CDR3 DNA follows: TGTGCCATCAGTGAGTCGGGAGGGGCGGGGTCCGACGAGCAGTACTTC. Amino acids: CAISESGGAGSDEQYF.

The V gene is TRBV27, the J gene TRBJ2-1; unclear D gene. V was trimmed by 6 bases and J by 6 bases, leaving 21 bases between them. CDR1 is MNHEY and CDR2 is SMNVEV in the germline V gene (reference sequence). The CDR3 covers 16 residues. As DNA, the CDR3 is TGTGCCAGCAGAAGCCCGCACCCTAACCTCATCAATGAGCAGTTCTTC. It codes for CASRSPHPNLINEQFF.

This clone was seen a few times. V usage is TRBV30 and J usage is TRBJ2-7; D might be TRBD1 (5 bases). V shed 4 bases and J shed 4 bases, with 11 bases lying between them. CDR3 length equals 12 residues. The V gene's germline CDR1 is GTSNPN and CDR2 SVGIG (reference sequence). As DNA, the CDR3 is TGTGCCTGGACGGACACTGATTACGAGCAGTACTTC. It codes for CAWTDTDYEQYF.

Only a few counts were recorded for this clone. The chain carries TRBV29-1 and TRBJ2-7, with 7 bases identical to TRBD1. Germline-derived CDR1 and CDR2 are SQVTM and ANQGSEA. CDR3 length equals 13 residues. Germline trimming cut 4 bases from V and 2 bases from J; bases unmatched to any gene: 5. CDR3 coding DNA: TGCAGCGTTGGGGGGACAGCAACCTACGAGCAGTACTTC. It yields the protein CSVGGTATYEQYF.

Only a few counts were recorded for this clone. The rearrangement joins TRBV29-1 to TRBJ2-1, with no clear D. The CDR3 length is 11 residues. The ends were cut back, 3 bases at V and 5 bases at J, with 5 bases in the middle. Germline CDR1 is SQVTM and CDR2 is ANQGSEA. CDR3 loop: CSVDWDNEQFF. CDR3 coding DNA: TGCAGCGTTGATTGGGACAATGAGCAGTTCTTC.

CDR3 DNA sequence: TGCAGCGTTGTAGCGGCGATTTCCTACAATGAGCAGTTCTTC. This encodes CSVVAAISYNEQFF. The V gene is TRBV29-1, the J gene TRBJ2-1; D is possibly TRBD2 (6 bases). Germline V gene sequence: CDR1 SQVTM, CDR2 ANQGSEA. This CDR3 spans 14 amino acids. Trimming removed 4 bases at V and 1 base at J, with 11 bases between.

The V and J genes are TRBV7-9 and TRBJ2-3, with D uncertain. This CDR3 comprises 15 residues. V was trimmed by 4 bases and J by 0 bases, leaving 11 bases between them. Germline values: CDR1 SEHNR, CDR2 FQNEAQ (reference sequence). This chain's CDR3 is CASSSEPRSTDTQYF. DNA of the CDR3: TGTGCCAGCAGCTCGGAGCCGAGAAGCACAGATACGCAGTATTTT.

This chain joins TRBV5-6 and TRBJ1-5, with D tentatively TRBD1 (6 bases). The CDR3 is 13 amino acids. CDR1 and CDR2 from the germline V gene are SGHDT and YYEEEE. V was cut by 4 bases and J by 4 bases, with 9 bases left in between. In nucleotides, the CDR3 is TGTGCCAGCAGCGTCCAGGGGAATCAGCCCCAGCATTTT. Translating gives CASSVQGNQPQHF.

The table lists this clone with a few counts. The J gene is TRBJ2-1, the V gene TRBV29-1; no clear D. The CDR3 extends over 14 amino acids. With 4 bases removed from V and 0 bases from J, the gap between germline ends came to 10 bases. Germline V gene sequence: CDR1 SQVTM, CDR2 ANQGSEA. The CDR3 bases are TGCAGCGTTGGACCGGTGAGCTCCTACAATGAGCAGTTCTTC. It encodes CSVGPVSSYNEQFF.

This chain connects TRBV28 to TRBJ1-2; no definite D call. Germline V gives CDR1 MDHEN, CDR2 SYDVKM. The ends were cut back, 8 bases at V and 6 bases at J, with 19 bases in the middle. CDR3 length: 14 residues. This CDR3 reads CASAAGSEAHGYTF. The DNA of the CDR3 is TGTGCCAGCGCCGCGGGATCGGAGGCCCATGGCTACACCTTC.

The DNA for the CDR3 is TGTGCCAGCACCCTATCCGGGACCGGGGCCAACGTCCTGACTTTC. This translates into CASTLSGTGANVLTF. The J gene is TRBJ2-6, the V gene TRBV9, with D possibly being TRBD1 or TRBD2 (5 bases each). V was cut by 6 bases and J by 4 bases, with 14 bases left in between. The germline V gene encodes CDR1 SGDLS and CDR2 YYNGEE. This CDR3 has 15 residues.

The V gene is TRBV30, the J gene TRBJ2-2, with a tentative D call TRBD1 (6 bases). CDR3 length: 13 residues. Deletions cut 7 bases from V and 1 base from J, with 10 bases between. Germline loops: CDR1 GTSNPN, CDR2 SVGIG (reference sequence). CDR3 residues: CASTTGNTGELFF. The CDR3 DNA is TGTGCCTCTACGACAGGGAACACCGGGGAGCTGTTTTTT.

Concerning this clone itself: This CDR3 is also generated by other DNA sequences in the sample. The chain employs TRBV29-1 and TRBJ1-1, with D possibly TRBD1 on 5 matching bases. Deletions cut 4 bases from V and 3 bases from J, with 6 bases between. Per the germline V gene, CDR1 is SQVTM and CDR2 is ANQGSEA. This CDR3 spans 11 amino acids. CDR3 sequence reads: CSVAGDTEAFF. The CDR3 DNA follows: TGCAGCGTTGCGGGGGACACTGAAGCTTTCTTT.

This clone turned up a few times. The chain couples TRBV28 to TRBJ2-7; D is possibly TRBD2 (6 bases). The CDR3 consists of 11 residues. V was trimmed by 8 bases and J by 3 bases, leaving 8 bases between them. Germline V lookup: CDR1 MDHEN, CDR2 SYDVKM. CDR3 region: CASGEDYEQYF. Here the CDR3 DNA reads TGTGCCAGCGGGGAGGACTACGAGCAGTACTTC.

The chain combines TRBV29-1 with TRBJ2-2; 8 bases are a match to TRBD2. J lost 7 bases, V lost 4 bases, and 11 bases had no gene match. The CDR3 contains 15 residues. The germline gives CDR1 SQVTM, CDR2 ANQGSEA. This CDR3 is CSVVLAEAAGGELFF. In DNA, the CDR3 is TGCAGCGTTGTACTAGCGGAGGCGGCTGGCGGGGAGCTGTTTTTT.

The chain recombines TRBV2 with TRBJ2-3; D is unclear. Germline values: CDR1 SNHLY, CDR2 FYNNEI. The length of the CDR3 is 11 residues. The V and J ends lost 6 bases and 2 bases respectively, with 3 bases between them. The DNA for the CDR3 is TGTGCCAGCAGGTTCACAGATACGCAGTATTTT. Translation gives CASRFTDTQYF.

This chain links TRBV10-1 with TRBJ2-7, with 7 bases matching TRBD1. V lost 8 bases and J lost 2; bases outside the gene matches: 18. CDR3 length: 17 residues. Germline assignment: CDR1 WNHNN and CDR2 SYGVQD (reference sequence). The CDR3 bases are TGCGCCAGCGTCTGCAACCGACCGGGACAGAGCACCTACGAGCAGTACTTC. Amino acid sequence: CASVCNRPGQSTYEQYF.

V is TRBV29-1 and J is TRBJ1-1; D remains unclear. This CDR3 contains 11 residues. Germline CDR1 and CDR2: SQVTM and ANQGSEA. In DNA, the CDR3 is TGCAACCCGAACTTAGATGCTGAAGCTTTCTTT. This gives the protein CNPNLDAEAFF.

In this sample, this clone turned up a few times. This chain links TRBV29-1 with TRBJ2-7; perhaps TRBD1 as D (5 bases). The V and J ends lost 5 bases and 2 bases respectively, with 13 bases between them. The length of the CDR3 is 13 residues. Germline loops: CDR1 SQVTM, CDR2 ANQGSEA. CDR3 DNA: TGCAGCGTTTTTGCCAGGGATACCTACGAGCAGTACTTC. Encoded protein: CSVFARDTYEQYF.

The chain combines TRBV7-8 with TRBJ2-7; D gene uncertain. V was pared by 3 bases and J by 5 bases, with 8 bases between. The germline V gene has CDR1 SGHVS and CDR2 FQNEAQ. CDR3 length: 12 residues. Here the CDR3 DNA reads TGTGCCAGCAGCTTGGGTGTCCACGAGCAGTACTTC. Protein product: CASSLGVHEQYF.

The chain carries TRBV29-1 and TRBJ2-7; D is ambiguous. Germline CDR1 reads SQVTM; CDR2 reads ANQGSEA. V was cut by 1 base and J by 2 bases, with 12 bases left in between. CDR3 size: 14 residues. The CDR3 sequence is CSVEVAASTYEQYF. The CDR3 DNA reads as TGCAGCGTTGAAGTGGCAGCAAGTACCTACGAGCAGTACTTC.

This clone has only a few counts. The chain joins TRBV30 to TRBJ2-3, with 7 bases matching TRBD1. J lost 5 bases, V lost 5 bases, and 13 bases had no gene match. The germline gives CDR1 GTSNPN, CDR2 SVGIG (reference sequence). The length of the CDR3 is 15 residues. The CDR3 loop reads CAWDSTGTVEDTQYF. The CDR3 DNA sequence: TGTGCCTGGGATTCGACAGGGACGGTGGAAGATACGCAGTATTTT.

The chain employs TRBV9 and TRBJ2-3; possibly TRBD1 or TRBD2 for D (5 bases each). The germline CDR1 and CDR2 sequences are SGDLS and YYNGEE. This CDR3 has 14 amino acids. Trimming left V 0 bases short and J 4 bases short, with 9 bases between. CDR3 bases: TGTGCCAGCAGCGTAGAGGGGAGTTCAGATACGCAGTATTTT. Its translation: CASSVEGSSDTQYF.

This chain connects TRBV29-1 to TRBJ2-5; TRBD2 matches 8 bases. CDR3 size: 12 residues. Germline CDR1 reads SQVTM; CDR2 reads ANQGSEA. Unmatched junction bases numbered 3, after V lost 6 bases and J lost 3 bases. CDR3 loop: CSVVAGKETQYF. The CDR3 coding sequence is TGCAGCGTGGTAGCGGGAAAAGAGACCCAGTACTTC.